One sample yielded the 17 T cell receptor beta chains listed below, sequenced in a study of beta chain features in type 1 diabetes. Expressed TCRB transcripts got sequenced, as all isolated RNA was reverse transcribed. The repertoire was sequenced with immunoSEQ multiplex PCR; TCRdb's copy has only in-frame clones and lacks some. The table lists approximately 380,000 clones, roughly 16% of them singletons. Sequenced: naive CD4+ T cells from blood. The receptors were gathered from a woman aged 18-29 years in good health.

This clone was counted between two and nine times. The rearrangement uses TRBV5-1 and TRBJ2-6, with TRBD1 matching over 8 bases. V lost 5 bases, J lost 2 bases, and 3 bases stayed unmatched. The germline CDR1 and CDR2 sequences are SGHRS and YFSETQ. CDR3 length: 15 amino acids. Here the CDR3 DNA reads TGCGCCAGCAGGGACAGGGTAGCTGGGGCCAACGTCCTGACTTTC. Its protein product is CASRDRVAGANVLTF.

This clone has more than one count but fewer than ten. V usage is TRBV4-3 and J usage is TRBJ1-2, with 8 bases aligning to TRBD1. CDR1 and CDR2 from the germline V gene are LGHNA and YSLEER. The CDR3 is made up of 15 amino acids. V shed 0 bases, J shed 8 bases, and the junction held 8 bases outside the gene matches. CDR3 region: CASSQDGRTGKGYTF. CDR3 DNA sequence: TGCGCCAGCAGCCAAGATGGGCGGACAGGGAAAGGCTACACCTTC.

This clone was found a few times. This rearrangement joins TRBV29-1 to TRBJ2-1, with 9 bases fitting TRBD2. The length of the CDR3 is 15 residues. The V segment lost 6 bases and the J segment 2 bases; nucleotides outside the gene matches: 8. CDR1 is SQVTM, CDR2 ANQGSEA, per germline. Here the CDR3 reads CSVSPRLAAYNEQFF. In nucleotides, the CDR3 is TGCAGCGTCTCCCCCAGACTAGCGGCCTACAATGAGCAGTTCTTC.

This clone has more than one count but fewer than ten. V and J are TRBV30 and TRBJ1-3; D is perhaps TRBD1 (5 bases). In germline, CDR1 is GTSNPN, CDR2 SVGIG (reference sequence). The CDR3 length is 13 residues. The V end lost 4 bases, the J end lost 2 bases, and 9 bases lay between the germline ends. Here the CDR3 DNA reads TGTGCCTGGACAGGGAGGACTGGAAACACCATATATTTT. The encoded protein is CAWTGRTGNTIYF.

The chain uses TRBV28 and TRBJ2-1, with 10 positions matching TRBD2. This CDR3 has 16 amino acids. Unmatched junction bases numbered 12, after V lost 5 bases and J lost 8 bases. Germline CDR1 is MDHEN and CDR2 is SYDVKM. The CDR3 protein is CASSPSSSGRFDEQFF. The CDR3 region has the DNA TGTGCCAGCAGTCCCTCATCTAGCGGGAGATTTGATGAGCAGTTCTTC.

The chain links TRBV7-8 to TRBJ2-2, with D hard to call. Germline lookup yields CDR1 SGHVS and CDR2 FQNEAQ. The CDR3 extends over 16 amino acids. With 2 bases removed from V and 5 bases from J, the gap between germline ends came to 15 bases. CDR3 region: CASSLRTKHGTGELFF. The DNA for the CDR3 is TGTGCCAGCAGCTTACGTACGAAACATGGTACCGGGGAGCTGTTTTTT.

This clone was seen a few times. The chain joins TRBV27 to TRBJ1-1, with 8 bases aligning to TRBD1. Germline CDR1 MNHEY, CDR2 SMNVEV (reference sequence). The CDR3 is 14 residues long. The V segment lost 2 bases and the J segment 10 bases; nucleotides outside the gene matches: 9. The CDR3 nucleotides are TGTGCCAGCAGTTTACCCCAGGGGGCTGGAGGAGCTTTCTTT. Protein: CASSLPQGAGGAFF.

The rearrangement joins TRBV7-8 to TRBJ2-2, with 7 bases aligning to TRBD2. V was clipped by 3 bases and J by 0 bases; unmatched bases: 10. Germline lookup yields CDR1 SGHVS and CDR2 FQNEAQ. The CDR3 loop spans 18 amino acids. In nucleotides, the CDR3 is TGTGCCAGCAGCTTTATCGCTAGCGGTATTACGAACACCGGGGAGCTGTTTTTT. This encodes CASSFIASGITNTGELFF.

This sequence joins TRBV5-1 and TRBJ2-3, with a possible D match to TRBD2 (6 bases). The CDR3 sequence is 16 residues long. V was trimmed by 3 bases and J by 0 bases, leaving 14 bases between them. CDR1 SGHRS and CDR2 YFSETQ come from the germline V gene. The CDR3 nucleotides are TGCGCCAGCAGCTGGCTAGCGTACTCTAGCACAGATACGCAGTATTTT. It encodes CASSWLAYSSTDTQYF.

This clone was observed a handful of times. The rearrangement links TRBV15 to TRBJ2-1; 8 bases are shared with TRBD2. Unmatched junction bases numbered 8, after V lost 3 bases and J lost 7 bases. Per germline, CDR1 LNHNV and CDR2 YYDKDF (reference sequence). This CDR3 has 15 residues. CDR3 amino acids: CATSRPGLERNEQFF. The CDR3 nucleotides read TGTGCCACCAGCAGGCCGGGACTAGAGAGAAATGAGCAGTTCTTC.

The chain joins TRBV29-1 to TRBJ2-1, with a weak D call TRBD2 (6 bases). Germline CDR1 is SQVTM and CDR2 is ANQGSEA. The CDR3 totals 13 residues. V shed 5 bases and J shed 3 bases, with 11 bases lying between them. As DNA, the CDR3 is TGCAGCGTTAGAGGGAGGAACTACAATGAGCAGTTCTTC. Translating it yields CSVRGRNYNEQFF.

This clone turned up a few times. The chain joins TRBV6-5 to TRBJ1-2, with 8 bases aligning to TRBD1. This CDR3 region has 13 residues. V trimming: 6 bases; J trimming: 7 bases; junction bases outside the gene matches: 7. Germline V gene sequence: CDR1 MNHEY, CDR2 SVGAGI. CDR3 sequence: CASSLDRDRGYTF. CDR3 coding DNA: TGTGCCAGCAGCCTGGACAGGGACCGTGGCTACACCTTC.

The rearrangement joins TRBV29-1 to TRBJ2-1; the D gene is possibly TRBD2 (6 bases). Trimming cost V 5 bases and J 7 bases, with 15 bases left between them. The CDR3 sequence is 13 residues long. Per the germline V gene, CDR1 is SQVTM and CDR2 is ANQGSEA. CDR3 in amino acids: CSVSGLGTNEQFF. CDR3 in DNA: TGCAGCGTTTCGGGACTGGGGACGAATGAGCAGTTCTTC.

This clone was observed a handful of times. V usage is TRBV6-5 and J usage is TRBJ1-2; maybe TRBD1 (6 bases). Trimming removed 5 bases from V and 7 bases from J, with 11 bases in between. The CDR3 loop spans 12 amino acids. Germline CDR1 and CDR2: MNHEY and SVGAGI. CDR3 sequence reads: CASSPGHPGYTF. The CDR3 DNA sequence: TGTGCCAGCAGTCCGGGACACCCTGGCTACACCTTC.

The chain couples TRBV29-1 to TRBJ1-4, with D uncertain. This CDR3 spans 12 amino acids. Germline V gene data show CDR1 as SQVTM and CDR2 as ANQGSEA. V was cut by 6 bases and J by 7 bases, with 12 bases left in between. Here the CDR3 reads CSVRGASEKLFF. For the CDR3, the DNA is TGCAGCGTCCGGGGTGCGTCTGAAAAACTGTTTTTT.

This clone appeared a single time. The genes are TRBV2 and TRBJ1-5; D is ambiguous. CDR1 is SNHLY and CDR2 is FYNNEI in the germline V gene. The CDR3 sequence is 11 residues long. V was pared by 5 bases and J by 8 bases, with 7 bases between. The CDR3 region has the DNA TGTGCCAGCAGTTCTAGTGAGCCCCAGCATTTT. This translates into CASSSSEPQHF.

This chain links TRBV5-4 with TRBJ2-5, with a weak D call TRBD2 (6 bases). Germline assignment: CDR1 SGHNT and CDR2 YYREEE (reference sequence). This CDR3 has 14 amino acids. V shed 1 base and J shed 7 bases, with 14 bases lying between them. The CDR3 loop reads CASSLMARGGTQYF. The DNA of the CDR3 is TGTGCCAGCAGCTTGATGGCTCGGGGAGGGACCCAGTACTTC.